This T cell receptor (beta chain) originates from a study of cytomegalovirus exposure and HLA in healthy donors. In the case of this clone: Its antigen remains unidentified.

13 Jbeta primers and 60 Vbeta primers were used for the PCR. The repertoire was sequenced with immunoSEQ multiplex PCR; TCRdb's copy has only in-frame clones and lacks some. The sample includes 120,000 to 150,000 clones, more than 60% seen only once; the top ten take 8.8%. Overall study results and limits: Most sequenced TCRs were rare (though some public TCRs occurred in many donors). Later analysis identified several of the most significant clusters that appeared linked to common viral pathogens. Earlier analysis yielded a pattern in which most TCR beta V segments were productive about 90% or about 30% of the time.

This CDR3 has 15 amino acids. Per the germline V gene, CDR1 is SGHKS and CDR2 is YYEKEE (reference sequence). V was shortened by 4 bases and J by 9 bases, with 20 bases between the two germline ends. This clonotype was sampled from a woman in her fifties or sixties in good health and CMV-seropositive. The chain joins TRBV5-5 to TRBJ2-4; TRBD2 might be the D (5 bases). Specimen: PBMCs. The CDR3 bases are TGTGCCAGCAGCCCGGACGGTGTACAAGGAGGCATTCAGTACTTC. It is translated as CASSPDGVQGGIQYF.